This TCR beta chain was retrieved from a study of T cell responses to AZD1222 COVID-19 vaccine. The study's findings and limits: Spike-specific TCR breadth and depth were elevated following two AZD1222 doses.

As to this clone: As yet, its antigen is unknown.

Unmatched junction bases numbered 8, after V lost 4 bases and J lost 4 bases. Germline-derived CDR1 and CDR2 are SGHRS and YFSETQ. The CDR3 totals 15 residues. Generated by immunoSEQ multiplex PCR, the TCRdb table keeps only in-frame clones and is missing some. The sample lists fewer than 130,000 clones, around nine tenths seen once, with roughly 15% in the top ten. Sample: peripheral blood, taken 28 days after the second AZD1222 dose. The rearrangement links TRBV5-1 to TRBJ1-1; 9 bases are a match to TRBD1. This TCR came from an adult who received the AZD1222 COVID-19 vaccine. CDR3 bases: TGCGCCAGCAGCCCTACAGGGGGCGCGGGCACTGAAGCTTTCTTT. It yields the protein CASSPTGGAGTEAFF.